This entry concerns a single T cell receptor (beta chain). The junction shows a germline mismatch at one end, possibly a read error. Template material for amplifying TCR beta CDR3 regions consisted of RNA transcripts. The TCR CDR3 was amplified in a first-round RT-PCR using the HTBI primer set. Using its own MiXCR run on the multiplex PCR reads, TCRdb lists one record per CDR3 protein. The sample holds under 400,000 distinct CDR3 sequences, approximately 14% seen once. The sample belongs to a study of T cells in Graves' hyperthyroidism and ophthalmopathy. Germline values: CDR1 WSHSY, CDR2 SAAADI. The CDR3 runs to 14 residues.

Sequencing used blood. The sequence was obtained from a woman in her sixties with Graves' hyperthyroidism. The chain joins TRBV10-2 to TRBJ2-5, with 14 bases fitting TRBD2. The CDR3 DNA sequence: TGCGTCAGCAGAGGACTAGCGGGAGGCGAGACCCAGTACTTC. Translation: CVSRGLAGGETQYF.